A selection of T cell receptor beta chains follows, all from one sample in a study of blood T cell repertoires in COVID-19. Assay: immunoSEQ multiplex PCR; the TCRdb copy retains only in-frame clones and omits some. The sample lists fewer than 300,000 clones, roughly 90% occurring once. Sample: PBMCs or T cells enriched from blood (not recorded which). These receptors were obtained from a woman aged 25-40 years who had recovered from COVID-19. Both conserved end residues are part of each CDR3. Each record gives: CDR3 protein, V gene.

CASSLSLAGVLGNEQFF | TRBV7-2
CASTPGQGVGEAFF | TRBV28
CASSFDRGEQYF | TRBV2
CASSYFEGGTSFDTQYF | TRBV6-2/TRBV6-3
CASSDQASHSYNEQFF | TRBV6-1
CASSLELAGGYYNEQFF | TRBV7-6
CASSRQSSYEQYF | TRBV5-1
CASSQEVGQGYNEQFF | TRBV4-1
CASSERQVYGYTF | TRBV2
CASSYQQGASHEQYF | TRBV6-5
CASSLVGGEAFF | TRBV7-9
CASSSTGDSPLHF | TRBV18
CASSAGLADSYEQYF | TRBV7-9
CASSLGLAGVDTQYF | TRBV6-2/TRBV6-3
CASSSYSGTGGPTF | TRBV28
CASSLGQGNYGYTF | TRBV7-9
CASSTPGTGDGYTF | TRBV28
CASSLGQGAVLHF | TRBV5-8
CASSQGGRLNQPQHF | TRBV3-1/TRBV3-2
CASSITGTVANYGYTF | TRBV7-9
CASTLQGPSYEQYF | TRBV6-5
CASMGTGGPSYEQYF | TRBV7-9
CASSGRVGNQPQHF | TRBV5-8
CATSDPGQGINEQYF | TRBV24-1
CATSDPTSGIRNEQFF | TRBV24-1
CASSTAPTDGYTF | TRBV19
CASSLLSGNNSPLHF | TRBV28
CASSPRWGGSGNTIYF | TRBV19
CASIEQSHSYEQYF | TRBV5-6
CASSPPGHGDNEQFF | TRBV5-4
CASSLTAVGANVLTF | TRBV7-3